This TCR beta chain was sequenced in a study of cytomegalovirus exposure and HLA in healthy donors. Study context: Counted in an early data release were 65 million to 100 million unique TCRs from HLA-typed donors. Study conclusions and caveats: Accounts indicate the classifier identified cytomegalovirus status with strong specificity and sensitivity.

The PCR had 60 Vbeta and 13 Jbeta primers. Some clones are missing from TCRdb's copy, which holds only in-frame ones; the method was immunoSEQ multiplex PCR. The sample holds 100,000 to 150,000 clones, 74% seen once. Concerning this clone: Its target is unknown. Germline is not matched at one junction end, which may reflect a read error.

The CDR3 runs 13 residues. Germline V CDR1 and CDR2: GTSNPN, SVGIG (reference sequence). The V and J genes are TRBV30 and TRBJ2-2; no reliable D call. The receptor's source is a man aged 40-50 years in good health and CMV-seropositive. The sample comprised PBMCs. The CDR3 region is CAWSVPNIGELFF. CDR3 bases: TGTGCCTGGAGTGTCCCGAACATCGGGGAGCTGTTTTTT.